This T cell receptor beta chain was documented in a study of blood T cell repertoires in COVID-19. Study-wide background: Researchers got acute and convalescent COVID-19 samples from the United States, Italy and Spain. Nucleic acid was either cDNA or gDNA, and it came from T cells, B-cell-depleted T cells, or PBMCs.

In the study's own analysis: Quantification of nucleated cells was approximated via reference gene primer amplification. TCRdb's table, derived via immunoSEQ multiplex PCR, lists solely in-frame clones and lacks some. V and J calls and clone size are given by that table; D and trimming were obtained from the DNA. There are about 270,000 clones in the sample; more than 70% occur only once, and 5.7% lies in the top ten. The CDR3 loop spans 14 amino acids. Germline values: CDR1 MNHEY, CDR2 SMNVEV (reference sequence). Trimming pared 3 bases from V and 7 bases from J, leaving 10 bases between. The sequencing sample was made of peripheral blood. J is TRBJ1-6 and V is TRBV27; a possible D gene is TRBD1 (5 bases). This TCR was recovered from a man at least 80 years old with acute or convalescent COVID-19. The chain's CDR3 is CASSFPQANSPLHF. The CDR3 region has the DNA TGTGCCAGCAGTTTTCCACAGGCCAATTCACCCCTCCACTTT.